This entry features one TCR beta chain sequence. Germline CDR1 and CDR2: MDHEN and SYDVKM. The CDR3 has 15 amino acids. Trimming took 5 bases from V and 4 from J, leaving 14 bases between them. The data are from a study of blood T cell repertoires in COVID-19. Study at large: Acute-phase and convalescent COVID-19 samples originated in the United States, Italy and Spain. PBMCs, B-cell-depleted T cells, or T cells were the source of the cDNA or gDNA that made up the material.

Under the authors' procedure: For nucleated cells, counts were estimated from reference gene primer amplification. This table comes from immunoSEQ multiplex PCR, and its TCRdb copy is limited to in-frame clones, with some not included. The DNA was the basis for D and trimming; V, J and clone size are from that table. The data contain about 140,000 clones, roughly 86% of them singletons. The V call is TRBV28, the J call TRBJ1-4; D call uncertain. The sequencing input was peripheral blood. The TCR originated in a woman aged 50 to 60 with acute or convalescent COVID-19. CDR3 protein: CASSEASRVNEKLFF. The CDR3, as DNA: TGTGCCAGCAGTGAAGCTTCGCGCGTTAATGAAAAACTGTTTTTT.